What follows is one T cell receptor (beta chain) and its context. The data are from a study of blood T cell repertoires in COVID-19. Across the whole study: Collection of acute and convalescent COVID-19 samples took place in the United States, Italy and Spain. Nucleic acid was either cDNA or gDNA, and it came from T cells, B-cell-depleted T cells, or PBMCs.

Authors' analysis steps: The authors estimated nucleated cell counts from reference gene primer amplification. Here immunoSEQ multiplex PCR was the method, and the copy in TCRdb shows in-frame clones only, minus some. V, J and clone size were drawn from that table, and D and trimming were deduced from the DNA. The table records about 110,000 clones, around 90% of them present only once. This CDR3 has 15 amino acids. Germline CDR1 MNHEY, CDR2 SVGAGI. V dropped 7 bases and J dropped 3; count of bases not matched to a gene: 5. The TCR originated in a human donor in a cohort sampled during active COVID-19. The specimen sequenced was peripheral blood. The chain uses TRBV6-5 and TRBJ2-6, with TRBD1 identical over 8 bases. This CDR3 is CASTGGAVGANVLTF. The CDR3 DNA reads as TGTGCCAGCACAGGGGGCGCCGTTGGGGCCAACGTCCTGACTTTC.